These 5 T cell receptor beta chains were all obtained from the same sample, sequenced in a study of blood T cell repertoires in COVID-19. Measured with immunoSEQ multiplex PCR; TCRdb has only the in-frame clones, and not every one. This table has some 62,000 clones, approximately 90% appearing once. Sequenced material: peripheral blood. These receptors all come from a woman aged 55-69 years with COVID-19, enrolled during active disease.

The J gene is TRBJ1-2, the V gene TRBV5-6; D call uncertain. Trimming cost V 1 base and J 4 bases, with 5 bases left between them. The CDR3 is 12 amino acids. CDR1 and CDR2 (germline): SGHDT, YYEEEE. The CDR3 protein is CASSLPSYGYTF. CDR3 DNA sequence: TGTGCCAGCAGCTTGCCCAGCTATGGCTACACCTTC.

A word on this clone: A read error may account for a junction end that differs from germline. V usage is TRBV30 and J usage is TRBJ2-1; weak D call: TRBD2 (7 bases). This CDR3 spans 13 amino acids. Germline assignment: CDR1 GTSNPN and CDR2 SVGIG (reference sequence). CDR3 region: CARRGGAQNEQFF. The CDR3 region has the DNA TGTGCCAGGAGAGGGGGGGCGCAGAATGAGCAGTTCTTC.

V is TRBV7-8 and J is TRBJ1-5; 7 positions match TRBD1. This CDR3 has 16 amino acids. Germline V gene sequence: CDR1 SGHVS, CDR2 FQNEAQ. Losses at the gene ends were 4 bases for V and 2 bases for J; bases not matched to a gene: 8. The CDR3 loop is CASSSTGDVGNQPQHF. In nucleotides, the CDR3 is TGTGCCAGCAGCTCAACAGGGGATGTAGGCAATCAGCCCCAGCATTTT.

The chain recombines TRBV24-1 with TRBJ2-3, with D maybe TRBD1 (6 bases). The V end lost 1 base, the J end lost 2 bases, and 21 bases lay between the germline ends. There are 19 residues in the CDR3. Germline CDR1 reads KGHDR; CDR2 reads SFDVKD. The CDR3 sequence: CATSDFGQGPLFFTDTQYF. CDR3 coding DNA: TGTGCCACCAGTGATTTCGGGCAGGGGCCTCTTTTCTTCACAGATACGCAGTATTTT.

This clone has a handful of counts. The chain combines TRBV19 with TRBJ2-7; unclear D gene. Trimming took 3 bases from V and 1 from J, leaving 13 bases between them. This CDR3 is 15 amino acids long. CDR1 and CDR2 from the germline V gene are LNHDA and SQIVND (reference sequence). CDR3 residues: CASSIPRGQSYEQYF. The CDR3 DNA reads TGTGCCAGTAGTATTCCTCGTGGTCAGTCCTACGAGCAGTACTTC.